These T cell receptor beta chains were read from a single sample in a study of blood T cells in healthy people across ages. TCRdb processed the 5' RACE reads anew with MiXCR; each CDR3 protein has one entry. The table shows about 670,000 distinct CDR3 sequences, with 45% to 60% occurring only once. The specimen was blood. All receptors come from a woman at least 80 years old in good health. Both conserved end residues are trimmed from each CDR3. Some rows have no size entry. The others give once, few or many, or a class for an expanded clone.

j_gene	v_gene	abundance	CDR3aa
TRBJ2-3	TRBV7-7	-	ASSLGTGSTDMQY
TRBJ1-3	TRBV6-2/TRBV6-3	few	ASSTPGQGARATIY
TRBJ1-2	TRBV12-3/TRBV12-4	once	ASSPFQLYGYT
TRBJ2-3	TRBV12-3/TRBV12-4	-	ASSFGGAPKTQY
-	TRBV20-1	-	SAQGPFSSYEQY
TRBJ2-1	TRBV7-9	once	ASSPKLAGYNEQF
TRBJ1-5	TRBV5-6	-	TSSFLLGEGDQPQH
TRBJ2-7	TRBV5-8	few	ASSAGDSSYEQY
TRBJ1-6	TRBV30	-	AWSLKGASPLH
TRBJ2-4	TRBV7-9	few	ASSSGDSFGQY
TRBJ1-2	TRBV9	many	ASSSRTGTVNYGYT
TRBJ2-7	TRBV30	many	AWSLGQGTYEQY
TRBJ1-1	TRBV6-6	few	ASSYVGQEAF
TRBJ1-2	TRBV27	-	VSSPLGTAGYT
TRBJ1-1	TRBV6-5	-	ASSYARGTSEAF
TRBJ2-7	TRBV25-1	many	ASSAPPSPVSTDTYEQY
TRBJ1-2	TRBV25-1	-	ASSEEGAKDYGYT
TRBJ2-3	TRBV7-2	many	ASSFPGSDTQY
TRBJ2-1	TRBV11-2	-	ASSLGLSSSSYNEQF
TRBJ1-5	TRBV28	-	ASTGWGFTNQPQH
TRBJ1-5	TRBV25-1	-	ASSEGGKPQH
TRBJ1-2	TRBV27	once	ASSSLTGQAYYGYT
TRBJ2-1	TRBV12-3/TRBV12-4	many	ASSLQSYNEQF
TRBJ1-6	TRBV2	many	ASSEARPHNSPLH
TRBJ2-7	TRBV29-1	-	SVERRQGYEQY
TRBJ2-4	TRBV7-9	-	ASSSREDGLAKNIQY
TRBJ2-7	TRBV27	-	ASSCGSPVEQY
TRBJ1-3	TRBV5-1	few	ASSLGDSGNTIY
TRBJ2-1	TRBV7-2	-	ASSFGVVPYNEQF
TRBJ2-3	TRBV20-1	-	SAVQWVVSDTQY
TRBJ2-2	TRBV12-3/TRBV12-4	-	ASSFRSPGELF
TRBJ2-5	TRBV12-3/TRBV12-4	-	ASSVPGVRGQETQY
TRBJ2-3	TRBV7-2	-	ASSRTSGGEDTQY